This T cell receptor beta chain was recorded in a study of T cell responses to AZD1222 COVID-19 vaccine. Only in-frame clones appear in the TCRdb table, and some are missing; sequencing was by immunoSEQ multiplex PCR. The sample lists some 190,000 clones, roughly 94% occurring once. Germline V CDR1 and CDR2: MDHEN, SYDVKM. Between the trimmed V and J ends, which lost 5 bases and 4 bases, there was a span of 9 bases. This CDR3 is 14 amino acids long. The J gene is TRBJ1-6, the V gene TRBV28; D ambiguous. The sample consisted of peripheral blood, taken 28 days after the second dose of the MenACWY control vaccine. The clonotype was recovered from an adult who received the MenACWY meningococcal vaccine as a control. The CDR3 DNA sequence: TGTGCCAGCAGTCCGACCAATTATAATTCACCCCTCCACTTT. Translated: CASSPTNYNSPLHF.